The text below deals with one T cell receptor beta chain. A much larger clone differs from this one at a single base, so this may be a read error. MiXCR, applied by TCRdb to the reads, yields one record per CDR3 protein. There are almost 550,000 distinct CDR3 sequences in the sample; approximately 17% occur only once, and 20% to 30% lies in the top ten. The record originates from a study of T cell repertoires in cytomegalovirus infection. The V gene's germline CDR1 is SNHLY and CDR2 FYNNEI. The CDR3 has 20 amino acids. Sequenced input: CD8+ T cells from PBMCs. This receptor was identified in a human donor in good health (CMV status not recorded). Some clones in this sample may be carry-over from other donors' samples. The V and J genes are TRBV2 and TRBJ2-1, with D unresolved. CDR3 in amino acids: CASSETFKGYRTGSYNEKFF. The CDR3 coding sequence is TGTGCCAGCAGTGAAACGTTCAAGGGCTATCGCACTGGTAGTTACAATGAGAAGTTCTTC.